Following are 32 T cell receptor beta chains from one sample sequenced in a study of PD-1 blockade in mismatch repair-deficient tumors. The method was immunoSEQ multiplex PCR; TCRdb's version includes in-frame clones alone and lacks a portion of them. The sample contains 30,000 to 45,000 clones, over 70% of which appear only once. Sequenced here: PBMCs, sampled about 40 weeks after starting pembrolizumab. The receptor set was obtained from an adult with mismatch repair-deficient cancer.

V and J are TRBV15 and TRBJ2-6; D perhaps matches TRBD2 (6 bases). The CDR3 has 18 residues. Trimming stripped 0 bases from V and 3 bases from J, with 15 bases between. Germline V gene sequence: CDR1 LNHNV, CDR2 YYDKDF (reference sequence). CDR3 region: CATSREEGGSGGANVLTF. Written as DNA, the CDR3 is TGTGCCACCAGCAGAGAGGAGGGTGGAAGTGGTGGGGCCAACGTCCTGACTTTC. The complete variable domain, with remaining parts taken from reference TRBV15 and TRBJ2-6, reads DAMVIQNPRYQVTQFGKPVTLSCSQTLNHNVMYWYQQKSSQAPKLLFHYYDKDFNNEADTPDNFQSRRPNTSFCFLDIRSPGLGDTAMYLCATSREEGGSGGANVLTFGAGSRLTVL.

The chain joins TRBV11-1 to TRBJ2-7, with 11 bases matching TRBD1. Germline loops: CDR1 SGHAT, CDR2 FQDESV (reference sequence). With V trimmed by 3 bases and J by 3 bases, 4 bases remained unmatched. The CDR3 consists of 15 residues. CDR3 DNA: TGTGCCAGCAGCTTCGGGACAGGGGGTAACTACGAGCAGTACTTC. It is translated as CASSFGTGGNYEQYF.

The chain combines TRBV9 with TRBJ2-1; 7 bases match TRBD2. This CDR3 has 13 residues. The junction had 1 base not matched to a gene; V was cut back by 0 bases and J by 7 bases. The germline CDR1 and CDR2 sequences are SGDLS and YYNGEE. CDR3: CASSVGGGNEQFF. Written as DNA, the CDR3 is TGTGCCAGCAGCGTAGGGGGAGGGAATGAGCAGTTCTTC.

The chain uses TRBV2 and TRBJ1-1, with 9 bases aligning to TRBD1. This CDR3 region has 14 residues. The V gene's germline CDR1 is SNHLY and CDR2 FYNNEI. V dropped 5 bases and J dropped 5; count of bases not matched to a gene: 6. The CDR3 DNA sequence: TGTGCCAGCAGTAAACAGGGGGCGCGAACTGAAGCTTTCTTT. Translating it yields CASSKQGARTEAFF.

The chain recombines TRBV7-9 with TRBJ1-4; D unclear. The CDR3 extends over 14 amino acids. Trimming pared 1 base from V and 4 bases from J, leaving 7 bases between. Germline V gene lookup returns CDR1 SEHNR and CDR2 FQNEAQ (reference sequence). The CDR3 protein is CASSLGASNEKLFF. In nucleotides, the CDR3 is TGTGCCAGCAGCTTAGGAGCGAGTAATGAAAAACTGTTTTTT.

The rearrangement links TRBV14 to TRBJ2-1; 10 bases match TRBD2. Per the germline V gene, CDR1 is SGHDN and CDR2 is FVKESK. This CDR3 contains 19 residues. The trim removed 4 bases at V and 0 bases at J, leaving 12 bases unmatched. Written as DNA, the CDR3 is TGTGCCAGCAGCCCGACTATACCGGGACTAGCGAGCTCCTACAATGAGCAGTTCTTC. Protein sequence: CASSPTIPGLASSYNEQFF.

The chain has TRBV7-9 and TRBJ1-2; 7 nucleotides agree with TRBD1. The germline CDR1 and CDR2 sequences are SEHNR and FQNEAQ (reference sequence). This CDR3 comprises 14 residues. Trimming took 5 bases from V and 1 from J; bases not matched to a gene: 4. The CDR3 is CASSARDSNYGYTF. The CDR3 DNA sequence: TGTGCCAGCAGCGCCCGGGACAGTAACTATGGCTACACCTTC.

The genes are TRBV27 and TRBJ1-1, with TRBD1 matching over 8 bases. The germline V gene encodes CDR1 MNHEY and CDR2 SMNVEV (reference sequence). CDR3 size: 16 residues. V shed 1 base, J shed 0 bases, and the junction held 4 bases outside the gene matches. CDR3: CASSLYRQGMNTEAFF. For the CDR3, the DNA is TGTGCCAGCAGTTTATATCGACAGGGGATGAACACTGAAGCTTTCTTT.

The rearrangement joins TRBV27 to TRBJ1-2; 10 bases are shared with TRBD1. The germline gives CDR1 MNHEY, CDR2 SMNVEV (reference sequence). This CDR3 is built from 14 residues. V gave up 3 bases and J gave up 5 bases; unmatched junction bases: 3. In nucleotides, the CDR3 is TGTGCCAGCAGTTTTAGGGACAGGGGTTATGGCTACACCTTC. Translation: CASSFRDRGYGYTF.

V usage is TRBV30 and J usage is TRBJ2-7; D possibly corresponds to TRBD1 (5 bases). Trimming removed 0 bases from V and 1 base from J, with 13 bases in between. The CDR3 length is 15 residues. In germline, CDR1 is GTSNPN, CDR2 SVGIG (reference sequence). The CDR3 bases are TGTGCCTGGAGTGTAGAAACAGGCGCTTCCTACGAGCAGTACTTC. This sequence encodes CAWSVETGASYEQYF.

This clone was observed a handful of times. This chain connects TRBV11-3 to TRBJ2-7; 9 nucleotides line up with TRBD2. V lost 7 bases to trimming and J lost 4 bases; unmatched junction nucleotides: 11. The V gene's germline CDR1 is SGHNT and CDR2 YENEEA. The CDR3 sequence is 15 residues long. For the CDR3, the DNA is TGTGCCAGCACCTCAGTTAGCGGGAGTAATTACGAGCAGTACTTC. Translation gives CASTSVSGSNYEQYF.

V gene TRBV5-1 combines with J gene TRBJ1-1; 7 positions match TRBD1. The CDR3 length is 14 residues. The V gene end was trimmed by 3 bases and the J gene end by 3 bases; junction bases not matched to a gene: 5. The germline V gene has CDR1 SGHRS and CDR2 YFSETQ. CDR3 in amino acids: CASSSYDRDTEAFF. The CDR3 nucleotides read TGCGCCAGCAGCTCCTATGACAGGGACACTGAAGCTTTCTTT.

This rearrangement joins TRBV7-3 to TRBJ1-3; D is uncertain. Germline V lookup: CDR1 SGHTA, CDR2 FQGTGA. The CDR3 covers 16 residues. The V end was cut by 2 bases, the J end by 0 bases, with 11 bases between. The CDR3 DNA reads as TGTGCCAGCAGCTTAGGCCCCACAGCCTCTGGAAACACCATATATTTT. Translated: CASSLGPTASGNTIYF. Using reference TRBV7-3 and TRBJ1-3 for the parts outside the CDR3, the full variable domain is GAGVSQTPSNKVTEKGKYVELRCDPISGHTALYWYRQSLGQGPEFLIYFQGTGAADDSGLPNDRFFAVRPEGSVSTLKIQRTERGDSAVYLCASSLGPTASGNTIYFGEGSWLTVV.

In DNA, the CDR3 is TGCAGCGTTGAGTATCGTCAAGAGACCCAGTACTTC. As protein: CSVEYRQETQYF. The V gene is TRBV29-1, the J gene TRBJ2-5, with unresolved D. The ends were cut back, 3 bases at V and 2 bases at J, with 7 bases in the middle. CDR3 length equals 12 residues. Germline loops: CDR1 SQVTM, CDR2 ANQGSEA.

CDR3 amino acids: CASSITGNTEAFF. DNA of the CDR3: TGCGCCAGCAGCATTACAGGGAACACTGAAGCTTTCTTT. This chain joins TRBV5-1 and TRBJ1-1; possible D gene TRBD1, 5 bases. This CDR3 spans 13 amino acids. Germline values: CDR1 SGHRS, CDR2 YFSETQ. V was trimmed by 4 bases and J by 1 base, leaving 8 bases between them.

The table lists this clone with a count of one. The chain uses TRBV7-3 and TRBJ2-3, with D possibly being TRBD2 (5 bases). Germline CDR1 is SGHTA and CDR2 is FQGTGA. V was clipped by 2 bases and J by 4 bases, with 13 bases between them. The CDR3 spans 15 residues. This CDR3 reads CASSLGASSADTQYF. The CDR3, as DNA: TGTGCCAGCAGCTTAGGCGCTAGCAGCGCAGATACGCAGTATTTT.

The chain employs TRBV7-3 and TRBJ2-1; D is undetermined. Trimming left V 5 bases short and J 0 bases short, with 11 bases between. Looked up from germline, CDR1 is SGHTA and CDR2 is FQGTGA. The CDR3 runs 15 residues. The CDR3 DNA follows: TGTGCCAGCAGCCTCAGCGTCTCCTCCTACAATGAGCAGTTCTTC. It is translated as CASSLSVSSYNEQFF.

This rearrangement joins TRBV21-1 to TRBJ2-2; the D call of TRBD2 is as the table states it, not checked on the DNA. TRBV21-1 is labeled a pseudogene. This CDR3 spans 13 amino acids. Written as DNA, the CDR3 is TGTGCCAGCAGTTCGAGGGTGACCGGGGAGCTGTTTTTT. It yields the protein CASSSRVTGELFF.

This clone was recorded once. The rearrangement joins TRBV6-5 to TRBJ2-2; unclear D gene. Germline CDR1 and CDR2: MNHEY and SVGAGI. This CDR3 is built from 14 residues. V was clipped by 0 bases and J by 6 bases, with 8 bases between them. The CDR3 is CASSYSPRPGELFF. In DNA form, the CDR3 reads TGTGCCAGCAGTTACTCTCCCAGGCCCGGGGAGCTGTTTTTT.

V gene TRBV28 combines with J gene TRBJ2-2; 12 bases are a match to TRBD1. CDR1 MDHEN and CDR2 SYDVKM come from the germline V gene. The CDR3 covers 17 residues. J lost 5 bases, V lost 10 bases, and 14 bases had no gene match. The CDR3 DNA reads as TGTGCCATCAAGAATACGCCGGGACAGGGGGCTACCGGGGAGCTGTTTTTT. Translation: CAIKNTPGQGATGELFF.

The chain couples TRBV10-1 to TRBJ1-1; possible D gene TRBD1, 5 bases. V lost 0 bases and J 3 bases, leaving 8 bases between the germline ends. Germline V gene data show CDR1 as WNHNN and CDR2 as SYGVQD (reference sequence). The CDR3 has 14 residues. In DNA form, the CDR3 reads TGCGCCAGCAGTGAGTCCGGACACTACACTGAAGCTTTCTTT. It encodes CASSESGHYTEAFF.

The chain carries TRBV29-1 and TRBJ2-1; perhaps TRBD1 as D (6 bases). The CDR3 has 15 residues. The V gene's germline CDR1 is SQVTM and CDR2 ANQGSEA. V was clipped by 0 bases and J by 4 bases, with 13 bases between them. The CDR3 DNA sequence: TGCAGCGTTGAAGATGAACAGGGCCTATACAATGAGCAGTTCTTC. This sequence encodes CSVEDEQGLYNEQFF.

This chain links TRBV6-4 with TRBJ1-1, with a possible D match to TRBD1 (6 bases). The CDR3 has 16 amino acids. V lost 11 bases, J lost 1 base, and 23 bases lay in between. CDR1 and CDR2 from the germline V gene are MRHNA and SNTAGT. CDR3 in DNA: TGTGCCGTCACCCGAGCAAGGGGGTTGCGGAACACTGAAGCTTTCTTT. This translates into CAVTRARGLRNTEAFF.

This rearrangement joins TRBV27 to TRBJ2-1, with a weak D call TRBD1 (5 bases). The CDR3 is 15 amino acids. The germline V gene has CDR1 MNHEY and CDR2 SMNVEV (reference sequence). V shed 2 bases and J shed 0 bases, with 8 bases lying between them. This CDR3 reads CASSLRQSSYNEQFF. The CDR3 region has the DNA TGTGCCAGCAGTTTAAGACAGAGCTCCTACAATGAGCAGTTCTTC.

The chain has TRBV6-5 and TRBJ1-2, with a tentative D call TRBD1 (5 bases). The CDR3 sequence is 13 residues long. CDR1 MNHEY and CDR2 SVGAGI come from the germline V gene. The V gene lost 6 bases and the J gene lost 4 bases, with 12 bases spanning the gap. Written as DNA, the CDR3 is TGTGCCAGCAGGCCCCAGGGTGGCTATGGCTACACCTTC. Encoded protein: CASRPQGGYGYTF.

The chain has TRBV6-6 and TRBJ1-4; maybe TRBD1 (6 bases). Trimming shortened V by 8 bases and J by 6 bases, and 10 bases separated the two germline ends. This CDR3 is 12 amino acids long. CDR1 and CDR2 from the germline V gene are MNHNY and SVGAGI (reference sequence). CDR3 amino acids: CASRGQHEKLFF. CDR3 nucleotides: TGTGCCAGCCGCGGACAGCATGAAAAACTGTTTTTT.

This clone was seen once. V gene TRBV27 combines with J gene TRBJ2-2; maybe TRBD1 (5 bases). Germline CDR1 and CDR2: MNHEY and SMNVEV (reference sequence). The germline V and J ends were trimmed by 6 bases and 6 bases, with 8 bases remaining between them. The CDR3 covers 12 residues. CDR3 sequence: CASRTTAGELFF. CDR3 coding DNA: TGTGCCAGCAGGACGACAGCCGGGGAGCTGTTTTTT.

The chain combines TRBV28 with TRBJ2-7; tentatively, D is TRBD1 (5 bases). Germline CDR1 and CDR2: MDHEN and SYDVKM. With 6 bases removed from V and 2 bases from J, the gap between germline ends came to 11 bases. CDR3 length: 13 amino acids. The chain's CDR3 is CASSDSLPYEQYF. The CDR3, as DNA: TGTGCCAGCAGCGACAGCCTGCCCTACGAGCAGTACTTC.

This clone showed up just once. The CDR3 spells CASSLDSGRLNTQYF. The CDR3 nucleotides read TGTGCCAGCAGCCTCGACAGCGGGAGGCTGAATACGCAGTATTTT. The genes are TRBV7-3 and TRBJ2-3, with 9 bases identical to TRBD2. There are 15 residues in the CDR3. Trimming removed 5 bases from V and 7 bases from J; junction bases left unmatched: 10. Per germline, CDR1 SGHTA and CDR2 FQGTGA.

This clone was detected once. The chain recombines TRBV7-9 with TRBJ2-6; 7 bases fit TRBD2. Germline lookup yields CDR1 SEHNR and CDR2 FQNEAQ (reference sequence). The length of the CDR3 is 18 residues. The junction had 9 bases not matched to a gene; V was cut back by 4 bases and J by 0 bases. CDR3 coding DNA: TGTGCCAGCAGCTCCTCGGGAGGCTGGTCCTCTGGGGCCAACGTCCTGACTTTC. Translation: CASSSSGGWSSGANVLTF.

The chain's CDR3 is CASSDLSGNSHEQFF. The CDR3 nucleotides read TGTGCCAGCAGCGACCTAAGCGGGAACAGCCATGAGCAGTTCTTC. The genes are TRBV11-3 and TRBJ2-1, with 7 bases matching TRBD2. V trimming: 5 bases; J trimming: 8 bases; junction bases outside the gene matches: 12. From germline, CDR1 is SGHNT and CDR2 YENEEA. This CDR3 has 15 amino acids. The complete variable domain, with remaining parts taken from reference TRBV11-3 and TRBJ2-1, reads EAGVVQSPRYKIIEKKQPVAFWCNPISGHNTLYWYLQNLGQGPELLIRYENEEAVDDSQLPKDRFSAERLKGVDSTLKIQPAELGDSAVYLCASSDLSGNSHEQFFGPGTRLTVL.

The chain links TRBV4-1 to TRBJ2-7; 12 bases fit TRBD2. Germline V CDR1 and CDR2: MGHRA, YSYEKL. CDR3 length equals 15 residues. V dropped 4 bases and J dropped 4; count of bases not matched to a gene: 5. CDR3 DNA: TGCGCCAGCAGCCCACCAGGGACTAGCGGGTACGAGCAGTACTTC. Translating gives CASSPPGTSGYEQYF.